What follows describes a single TCR beta chain. What it binds is not known. The data originate from a study of CD8+CD57+ T cells in acquired aplastic anemia. As for the study in general: The sorted CD4+ and CD8+ cells yielded an average around 3.2 ug of DNA. Read counts for CD4+ cells (from healthy donors) averaged about 10.8 million. Findings and caveats of the study: With respect to CD8+ Simpson's diversity, patients and controls did not differ significantly. Overlapping CD8+ CDR3 repertoires of patients and controls contained some 30 shared sequences.

Both TCR beta VDJ combination and CDR3 sequence profiling were carried out. Genomic DNA was the template for this profiling. TCRdb analysed the reads with MiXCR anew, one entry per CDR3 protein. The sample has some 140,000 distinct CDR3 sequences, 35% to 50% seen once. CDR3 size: 11 residues. Trimming shortened V by 2 bases and J by 6 bases, and 7 bases separated the two germline ends. CDR1 and CDR2 from the germline V gene are DFQATT and SNEGSKA (reference sequence). The rearrangement uses TRBV20-1 and TRBJ1-2, with D hard to call. Sequencing was carried out using sorted CD4+, CD8+, or CD8+CD57+ T cells (not recorded which) from PBMCs. This sequence originates from a human donor in good health, serving as a control. The DNA of the CDR3 is TGCAGTGCTAGAAAGCACGATGGCTACACCTTC. Its translation is CSARKHDGYTF.